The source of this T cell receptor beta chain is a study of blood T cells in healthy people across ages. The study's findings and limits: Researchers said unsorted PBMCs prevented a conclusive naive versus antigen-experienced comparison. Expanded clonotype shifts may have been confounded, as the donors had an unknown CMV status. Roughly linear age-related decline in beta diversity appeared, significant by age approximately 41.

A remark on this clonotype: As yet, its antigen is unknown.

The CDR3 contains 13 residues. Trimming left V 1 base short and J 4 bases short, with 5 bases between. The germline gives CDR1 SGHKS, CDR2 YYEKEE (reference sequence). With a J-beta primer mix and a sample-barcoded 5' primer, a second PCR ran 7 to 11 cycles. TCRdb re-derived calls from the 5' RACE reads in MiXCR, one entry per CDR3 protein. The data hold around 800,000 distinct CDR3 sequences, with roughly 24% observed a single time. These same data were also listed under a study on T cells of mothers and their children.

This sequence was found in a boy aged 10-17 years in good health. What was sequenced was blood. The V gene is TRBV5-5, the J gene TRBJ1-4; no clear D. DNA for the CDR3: TGTGCCAGCAGCTTGAGGTTTAATGAAAAACTGTTTTTT. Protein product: CASSLRFNEKLFF.